This TCR beta chain came from a study of blood T cell repertoires in COVID-19. Across the study: T cells, B-cell-depleted T cells, or PBMCs supplied cDNA or gDNA.

Participants, roughly 18 to 90 years old, spanned around 25 US areas. The table came from immunoSEQ multiplex PCR; TCRdb's copy has only in-frame clones and leaves some out. The table has around 300,000 clones, around nine tenths seen once; the top ten hold less than 5.5%. The germline CDR1 and CDR2 sequences are SGDLS and YYNGEE. This CDR3 is 14 amino acids long. V lost 6 bases, J lost 4 bases, and 16 bases lay in between. The chain uses TRBV9 and TRBJ1-2; tentatively, D is TRBD1 (6 bases). The specimen sequenced was PBMCs or T cells enriched from blood (not recorded which). This receptor was obtained from a man younger than 45 who had recovered from COVID-19. This chain's CDR3 is CASTQSGGPYGYTF. DNA of the CDR3: TGTGCCAGCACCCAATCCGGGGGGCCCTATGGCTACACCTTC.